Following are 4 T cell receptor beta chains from one sample sequenced in a study of breast tumors, draining lymph nodes, adjacent tissues. TCRdb used MiXCR to reprocess the multiplex PCR reads, holding one entry per CDR3 protein. Among 17,000 or so distinct CDR3 sequences, about two thirds were seen once, and the ten largest hold roughly a fifth. Specimen: tumor-adjacent breast tissue. The receptors originated from a female donor with breast cancer. Some clones in this sample may be carry-over from other donors' samples.

With respect to this clonotype: A read error may account for a junction end that differs from germline. The CDR3 reads CGARGTGSYEQYF. CDR3 in DNA: TGCGGTGCTAGAGGGACAGGTTCCTACGAGCAGTACTTC. This rearrangement joins TRBV20-1 to TRBJ2-7; 8 nucleotides agree with TRBD1. The CDR3 extends over 13 amino acids. CDR1 is DFQATT and CDR2 is SNEGSKA in the germline V gene (reference sequence).

V is TRBV19 and J is TRBJ1-5; D call uncertain. V was clipped by 3 bases and J by 0 bases, with 6 bases between them. Germline lookup yields CDR1 LNHDA and CDR2 SQIVND (reference sequence). This CDR3 is 14 amino acids long. CDR3 amino acids: CASSMTYSNQPQHF. Written as DNA, the CDR3 is TGTGCCAGTAGTATGACTTATAGCAATCAGCCCCAGCATTTT.

This clonotype was found many times. The chain combines TRBV20-1 with TRBJ2-2; TRBD1 agrees at 10 bases. The CDR3 runs 14 residues. V lost 5 bases and J lost 7; bases outside the gene matches: 7. The germline V gene encodes CDR1 DFQATT and CDR2 SNEGSKA (reference sequence). CDR3 sequence reads: CSAPGQGTIGELFF. The CDR3 DNA reads as TGCAGTGCTCCGGGACAGGGGACGATCGGGGAGCTGTTTTTT.

The V and J genes are TRBV7-2 and TRBJ2-1, with unresolved D. Germline V CDR1 and CDR2: SGHTA, FQGNSA. The V end was cut by 5 bases, the J end by 8 bases, with 13 bases between. The CDR3 has 13 amino acids. The CDR3 bases are TGTGCCAGCAGCCCTCGCCCGGGCGATGAGCAGTTCTTC. It specifies CASSPRPGDEQFF.